Following are 19 T cell receptor beta chains from one sample sequenced in a study of CD8 T cells in ankylosing spondylitis. TCRdb re-analysed the 5' RACE reads in MiXCR, keeping a single row per CDR3 protein. This sample has tens of thousands of distinct CDR3 sequences, with 6.2% found just once. Sequencing was done on a sample of synovial fluid, either unsorted or a sorted T cell fraction (not recorded which). The receptors originated from a male donor with ankylosing spondylitis.

This clonotype was detected many times. The J gene is TRBJ2-7, the V gene TRBV15; 9 bases match TRBD2. The V and J ends lost 3 bases and 9 bases, in that order; junction bases with no gene match: 15. In germline, CDR1 is LNHNV, CDR2 YYDKDF (reference sequence). The CDR3 runs to 16 residues. The DNA for the CDR3 is TGTGCCACCAGCAGGATCGGGACTAGCAGCTTACGAGGGCAGTACTTC. Its protein is CATSRIGTSSLRGQYF.

The rearrangement links TRBV20-1 to TRBJ2-1; D is unclear. Trimming took 3 bases from V and 10 from J, leaving 16 bases between them. This CDR3 is built from 13 residues. CDR1 is DFQATT and CDR2 is SNEGSKA in the germline V gene (reference sequence). The CDR3 loop reads CSARGRAAKEQFF. The CDR3 DNA reads TGCAGTGCTAGGGGCCGGGCGGCCAAGGAGCAGTTCTTC.

This chain connects TRBV12-3 or TRBV12-4 to TRBJ2-4; 7 positions match TRBD1. CDR3 length: 14 residues. V shed 6 bases, J shed 5 bases, and the junction held 7 bases outside the gene matches. The CDR3 reads CASSPTGTENIQYF. The CDR3 DNA reads TGTGCCAGCAGCCCGACAGGGACCGAAAACATTCAGTACTTC.

At least ten counts were recorded for this clonotype. The chain carries TRBV25-1 and TRBJ2-1; 8 nucleotides align to TRBD2. With V trimmed by 6 bases and J by 8 bases, 6 bases remained unmatched. This CDR3 has 13 residues. Germline CDR1 MGHDK, CDR2 SYGVNS. CDR3 nucleotide sequence: TGTGCCAGCAGACGGGAGGGCCGGGATGAGCAGTTCTTC. It codes for CASRREGRDEQFF. The full variable domain, its missing parts supplied by reference TRBV25-1 and TRBJ2-1, is EADIYQTPRYLVIGTGKKITLECSQTMGHDKMYWYQQDPGMELHLIHYSYGVNSTEKGDLSSESTVSRIRTEHFPLTLESARPSHTSQYLCASRREGRDEQFFGPGTRLTVL.

The chain uses TRBV25-1 and TRBJ2-1, with 7 bases lining up with TRBD2. V lost 6 bases and J lost 0; bases outside the gene matches: 8. The germline V gene encodes CDR1 MGHDK and CDR2 SYGVNS. This CDR3 comprises 16 residues. The chain's CDR3 is CASSSTGGSSYNEQFF. The CDR3 region has the DNA TGTGCCAGCAGCTCCACTGGCGGGAGCTCCTACAATGAGCAGTTCTTC.

This clonotype has more than one count but fewer than ten. The J gene is TRBJ1-1, the V gene TRBV19; D is unclear. Germline CDR1 is LNHDA and CDR2 is SQIVND (reference sequence). V was trimmed by 5 bases and J by 4 bases, leaving 11 bases between them. CDR3 size: 13 residues. CDR3 loop: CASSAGKLTEAFF. The CDR3, as DNA: TGTGCCAGTAGTGCCGGGAAGCTCACTGAAGCTTTCTTT.

The chain is built from TRBV2 and TRBJ2-1, with 8 nucleotides matching TRBD1. Trimming cost V 0 bases and J 6 bases; bases outside gene matches: 7. CDR3 length: 16 amino acids. Germline CDR1 reads SNHLY; CDR2 reads FYNNEI. CDR3 nucleotide sequence: TGTGCCAGCAGTGAAGCGCCCAGGGGGCGCCCCAATGAGCAGTTCTTC. Translating it yields CASSEAPRGRPNEQFF.

In this sample, this clonotype turned up many times. V usage is TRBV5-1 and J usage is TRBJ2-7; no definite D call. The CDR3 is made up of 13 amino acids. Deletions cut 4 bases from V and 5 bases from J, with 13 bases between. Germline CDR1 and CDR2: SGHRS and YFSETQ. The CDR3 DNA sequence: TGCGCCAGCAGCAAGGGCCTGGACCACGAGCAGTACTTC. It specifies CASSKGLDHEQYF. Based on the CDR3 plus reference TRBV5-1 and TRBJ2-7, the full variable domain is KAGVTQTPRYLIKTRGQQVTLSCSPISGHRSVSWYQQTPGQGLQFLFEYFSETQRNKGNFPGRFSGRQFSNSRSEMNVSTLELGDSALYLCASSKGLDHEQYFGPGTRLTVT.

This clonotype showed up many times. This chain joins TRBV11-3 and TRBJ2-7, with 10 bases lining up with TRBD2. Germline CDR1 reads SGHNT; CDR2 reads YENEEA. V gave up 0 bases and J gave up 0 bases; unmatched junction bases: 8. The CDR3 is made up of 18 amino acids. CDR3 coding DNA: TGTGCCAGCAGCTTAGATGGTGGACTAGCGGAAAGCTCCTACGAGCAGTACTTC. Translation gives CASSLDGGLAESSYEQYF.

At least ten counts were recorded for this clonotype. The V and J genes are TRBV9 and TRBJ1-5; D gene ambiguous. Germline CDR1 and CDR2: SGDLS and YYNGEE. V was clipped by 2 bases and J by 5 bases, with 8 bases between them. The CDR3 length is 13 residues. DNA for the CDR3: TGTGCCAGCAGCGTCTCAGACGATCAGCCCCAGCATTTT. It yields the protein CASSVSDDQPQHF.

The table lists this clonotype with a few counts. The chain carries TRBV7-9 and TRBJ2-7; TRBD2 might be the D (6 bases). The germline V and J ends were trimmed by 6 bases and 4 bases, with 10 bases remaining between them. CDR1 and CDR2 from the germline V gene are SEHNR and FQNEAQ (reference sequence). The CDR3 loop spans 12 amino acids. The CDR3 nucleotides read TGTGCCAGCAGTGGTAGCGGATACGAGCAGTACTTC. As protein: CASSGSGYEQYF.

The chain combines TRBV3-1 with TRBJ2-2, with D possibly TRBD1 on 6 matching bases. Trimming left V 4 bases short and J 3 bases short, with 9 bases between. The CDR3 loop spans 14 amino acids. Looked up from germline, CDR1 is LGHDT and CDR2 is YNNKEL (reference sequence). CDR3 region: CASSRYRDTGELFF. In nucleotides, the CDR3 is TGTGCCAGCAGCCGATACAGGGACACCGGGGAGCTGTTTTTT.

This clonotype was counted many times. The J gene is TRBJ2-4, the V gene TRBV11-2, with D possibly matching TRBD1 (8 bases). Trimming took 1 base from V and 1 from J, leaving 17 bases between them. Germline-derived CDR1 and CDR2 are SGHAT and FQNNGV. There are 18 residues in the CDR3. CDR3 region: CASSLGTGRRGAKNIQYF. The CDR3 DNA reads TGTGCCAGCAGCTTAGGGACAGGGCGGCGGGGGGCCAAAAACATTCAGTACTTC.

This clonotype was detected ten times or more. The chain uses TRBV7-2 and TRBJ2-1, with TRBD2 matching over 7 bases. This CDR3 spans 13 amino acids. CDR1 is SGHTA, CDR2 FQGNSA, per germline. V trimming: 0 bases; J trimming: 7 bases; junction bases outside the gene matches: 0. CDR3 loop: CASSLAGGNEQFF. The CDR3 region has the DNA TGTGCCAGCAGCTTAGCGGGAGGGAATGAGCAGTTCTTC.

This clonotype is deemed medium-sized. The chain uses TRBV12-3 or TRBV12-4 and TRBJ2-1; 7 nucleotides match TRBD1. The CDR3 has 15 amino acids. V was pared by 6 bases and J by 4 bases, with 9 bases of the junction left unmatched. The CDR3 bases are TGTGCCAGCAGAAGACGGACAGGAGAGTACAATGAGCAGTTCTTC. As protein: CASRRRTGEYNEQFF.

This clonotype was found many times. This sequence joins TRBV5-1 and TRBJ2-5, with D perhaps matching TRBD2 (5 bases). The CDR3 is 15 residues long. Trimming took off 3 bases at V and 4 bases at J, with 16 bases between the two ends. The V gene's germline CDR1 is SGHRS and CDR2 YFSETQ. The CDR3 is CASSSQARAGETQYF. CDR3 sequence (DNA): TGCGCCAGCAGCTCCCAAGCGAGGGCTGGAGAGACCCAGTACTTC.

Of note for this clonotype: The junction and the germline gene differ at one end; a read error may be behind it. V gene TRBV7-9 combines with J gene TRBJ2-7; 7 nucleotides agree with TRBD2. Per germline, CDR1 SEHNR and CDR2 FQNEAQ (reference sequence). This CDR3 comprises 11 residues. CDR3 coding DNA: TGTGCCAGCAGCTTGGGAGGGCACGAGGACTTC. Translation gives CASSLGGHEDF.

This clonotype was seen ten or more times. The gene calls are TRBV20-1 and TRBJ2-5, with 10 bases identical to TRBD2. The V gene end was trimmed by 4 bases and the J gene end by 5 bases; junction bases not matched to a gene: 7. The CDR3 length is 14 residues. Germline V gives CDR1 DFQATT, CDR2 SNEGSKA (reference sequence). CDR3 in amino acids: CSATAGTSVETQYF. CDR3 DNA sequence: TGCAGTGCTACGGCCGGGACTAGCGTGGAGACCCAGTACTTC.

This clonotype was recorded many times. The chain carries TRBV7-9 and TRBJ2-2; D is ambiguous. The V end was cut by 5 bases, the J end by 5 bases, with 15 bases between. The CDR3 is made up of 15 amino acids. The germline CDR1 and CDR2 sequences are SEHNR and FQNEAQ (reference sequence). CDR3 region: CASSRQIFGTGELFF. In DNA form, the CDR3 reads TGTGCCAGCAGCCGTCAGATCTTTGGAACCGGGGAGCTGTTTTTT.